This passage covers 18 T cell receptor beta chains from one sample sequenced in a study of blood T cells in healthy people across ages. Sample-barcoded 5' priming and a J-beta primer mix drove a second PCR of about 6 to 12 cycles. MiXCR, applied by TCRdb to the 5' RACE reads, yields one record per CDR3 protein. The profile shows over 600,000 distinct CDR3 sequences, about 45% of them singletons. What was sequenced was blood. The receptors here all came from a man older than 75 in good health.

The chain links TRBV20-1 to TRBJ2-3; TRBD2 matches at 10 bases. The CDR3 covers 16 residues. Germline-derived CDR1 and CDR2 are DFQATT and SNEGSKA (reference sequence). V was pared by 3 bases and J by 5 bases, with 11 bases of the junction left unmatched. The CDR3 DNA is TGCAGTGCTAGTGGGCTAGCGGGAGCCCGGGAAGATACGCAGTATTTT. This codes for CSASGLAGAREDTQYF.

The chain employs TRBV28 and TRBJ1-1, with D uncertain. V lost 1 base and J 6 bases, leaving 15 bases between the germline ends. Germline CDR1 MDHEN, CDR2 SYDVKM. This CDR3 contains 15 residues. The CDR3 region is CASSLFSPSRAEAFF. The CDR3 DNA reads TGTGCCAGCAGTTTATTCTCACCATCGAGGGCTGAAGCTTTCTTT. Variable domain in full (rest from reference TRBV28 and TRBJ1-1): DVKVTQSSRYLVKRTGEKVFLECVQDMDHENMFWYRQDPGLGLRLIYFSYDVKMKEKGDIPEGYSVSREKKERFSLILESASTNQTSMYLCASSLFSPSRAEAFFGQGTRLTVV.

This clonotype was counted a few times. The genes are TRBV12-3 or TRBV12-4 and TRBJ1-1; D possibly corresponds to TRBD1 (6 bases). V gave up 5 bases and J gave up 4 bases, with 11 bases separating them. The CDR3 extends over 13 amino acids. CDR3 sequence (DNA): TGTGCCAGCAGTGTAAAAGGGGGCACTGAAGCTTTCTTT. Encoded protein: CASSVKGGTEAFF.

This clonotype occurred many times. This chain links TRBV10-3 with TRBJ2-3; the match to TRBD2 covers 9 bases. The CDR3 is 17 residues long. The germline gives CDR1 ENHRY, CDR2 SYGVKD. J was trimmed by 0 bases and V by 3 bases; bases with no gene match: 7. CDR3 in amino acids: CAISDQPSGASTDTQYF. For the CDR3, the DNA is TGTGCCATCAGTGACCAGCCTAGCGGGGCCAGCACAGATACGCAGTATTTT.

The V call is TRBV2, the J call TRBJ1-1; no definite D call. CDR1 is SNHLY, CDR2 FYNNEI, per germline. This CDR3 spans 14 amino acids. Trimming cost V 4 bases and J 5 bases, with 14 bases left between them. The CDR3 protein is CASSGELLGTEAFF. The CDR3 coding sequence is TGTGCCAGCAGTGGAGAATTGCTAGGTACTGAAGCTTTCTTT.

The chain uses TRBV20-1 and TRBJ2-7; D might be TRBD2 (6 bases). CDR3 length: 14 residues. Germline CDR1 and CDR2: DFQATT and SNEGSKA (reference sequence). Between the trimmed V and J ends, which lost 6 bases and 2 bases, there was a span of 17 bases. The CDR3 loop is CSALVRLGTYEQYF. The CDR3 DNA reads TGCAGTGCCCTAGTAAGACTAGGTACCTACGAGCAGTACTTC.

CDR3 residues: CAISESGVSNQPQHF. CDR3 bases: TGTGCCATCAGTGAGTCTGGGGTAAGCAATCAGCCCCAGCATTTT. This chain connects TRBV10-3 to TRBJ1-5; D unresolved. Germline V lookup: CDR1 ENHRY, CDR2 SYGVKD. The length of the CDR3 is 15 residues. Trimming removed 0 bases from V and 1 base from J, with 7 bases in between.

The J gene is TRBJ1-1, the V gene TRBV29-1; 7 bases align to TRBD1. V shed 2 bases, J shed 5 bases, and the junction held 5 bases outside the gene matches. This CDR3 spans 13 amino acids. Germline loops: CDR1 SQVTM, CDR2 ANQGSEA. The chain's CDR3 is CSVEQGGRTEAFF. For the CDR3, the DNA is TGCAGCGTTGAACAGGGGGGTAGGACTGAAGCTTTCTTT.

This chain links TRBV27 with TRBJ1-2, with 7 bases matching TRBD1. The trim removed 6 bases at V and 2 bases at J, leaving 6 bases unmatched. CDR1 is MNHEY, CDR2 SMNVEV, per germline (reference sequence). The CDR3 runs to 14 residues. The CDR3 spells CASRRGQLNYGYTF. In DNA, the CDR3 is TGTGCCAGCAGAAGGGGACAGTTAAACTATGGCTACACCTTC.

The rearrangement links TRBV15 to TRBJ2-3; D not certain. From germline, CDR1 is LNHNV and CDR2 YYDKDF (reference sequence). Trimming cost V 3 bases and J 1 base, with 8 bases left between them. This CDR3 comprises 14 residues. CDR3 in amino acids: CATSSVARTDTQYF. The CDR3 bases are TGTGCCACCAGCAGTGTCGCTCGCACAGATACGCAGTATTTT.

The rearrangement links TRBV11-3 to TRBJ2-1; TRBD2 matches at 10 bases. The junction had 7 bases not matched to a gene; V was cut back by 5 bases and J by 3 bases. This CDR3 contains 16 residues. Germline CDR1 SGHNT, CDR2 YENEEA. CDR3 in amino acids: CASSPRLAGLYNEQFF. The CDR3, as DNA: TGTGCCAGCAGCCCCCGACTAGCGGGCCTCTACAATGAGCAGTTCTTC.

This clonotype was picked up many times. This sequence joins TRBV29-1 and TRBJ2-3, with D tentatively TRBD1 (6 bases). Germline assignment: CDR1 SQVTM and CDR2 ANQGSEA. Trimming left V 0 bases short and J 13 bases short, with 14 bases between. This CDR3 region has 12 residues. The DNA of the CDR3 is TGCAGCGTTGAAGAGGGACATCCCGAGAAGTATTTT. Residues: CSVEEGHPEKYF.

As to this clonotype: At one of its ends the junction is not consistent with the germline gene, which may arise from a read error. The V call is TRBV7-3, the J call TRBJ1-1, with a weak D call TRBD1 (6 bases). The germline V gene encodes CDR1 SGHTA and CDR2 FQGTGA. The CDR3 is 16 residues long. The CDR3 nucleotides read TGTACCAGCAGCCCCACCCACAGGGACGAAGACACTGAAGCTTTCTTT. This encodes CTSSPTHRDEDTEAFF.

This chain joins TRBV12-3 or TRBV12-4 and TRBJ1-5; 8 bases are a match to TRBD1. The CDR3 spans 14 residues. The V gene end was trimmed by 5 bases and the J gene end by 5 bases; junction bases not matched to a gene: 5. The CDR3 loop is CASSRDRLDQPQHF. For the CDR3, the DNA is TGTGCCAGCAGTAGGGACAGGCTCGATCAGCCCCAGCATTTT.

The chain joins TRBV3-1 to TRBJ2-7; 7 bases align to TRBD1. V gave up 4 bases and J gave up 3 bases; unmatched junction bases: 6. The CDR3 extends over 14 amino acids. CDR1 LGHDT and CDR2 YNNKEL come from the germline V gene (reference sequence). The CDR3 sequence is CASSPGTDSYEQYF. The CDR3 coding sequence is TGTGCCAGCAGCCCGGGGACAGATAGCTACGAGCAGTACTTC.

This clonotype showed up just a few times. The chain combines TRBV14 with TRBJ2-5; maybe TRBD1 (6 bases). The CDR3 covers 16 residues. V was shortened by 1 base and J by 5 bases, with 17 bases between the two germline ends. The V gene's germline CDR1 is SGHDN and CDR2 FVKESK. CDR3 sequence (DNA): TGTGCCAGCAGCCAAGTTCTTGGGGGCGCGCTCGAGACCCAGTACTTC. Translation gives CASSQVLGGALETQYF.

Comments on this clonotype: A much more abundant neighbour one base away suggests this may be a read error. The chain is built from TRBV12-3 or TRBV12-4 and TRBJ2-1; no clear D. CDR3 length: 16 amino acids. The ends were cut back, 1 base at V and 8 bases at J, with 18 bases in the middle. The CDR3 region is CASSLDALSSIHEQFF. The CDR3 DNA reads as TGTGCCAGCAGTTTAGATGCGTTGAGTAGCATCCATGAGCAGTTCTTC.

A word on this clonotype: One junction end disagrees with the germline gene, perhaps due to a read error. The genes are TRBV20-1 and TRBJ2-1; no firm D call. CDR1 is DFQATT and CDR2 is SNEGSKA in the germline V gene (reference sequence). This CDR3 spans 13 amino acids. CDR3 region: CSASLLNYNVQFF. Written as DNA, the CDR3 is TGCAGTGCTAGTCTACTGAACTACAATGTGCAGTTCTTC.